This T cell receptor beta chain originates from a study of T cell responses to AZD1222 COVID-19 vaccine. Findings and limits, study-wide: All repertoire sampling was performed exclusively after the peak T cell response.

Assay: immunoSEQ multiplex PCR; the TCRdb copy retains only in-frame clones and omits some. The table records about 150,000 clones, about 94% of them present only once. The CDR3 is 19 amino acids. Of note for this clone: No antigen is known for it.

Specimen: peripheral blood, collected on day 0 of AZD1222 vaccination. The sequence was obtained from an adult in good health. V and J are TRBV21-1 and TRBJ2-1; TRBD2 was called by the table and not checked on the DNA. TRBV21-1 is deemed a pseudogene. The CDR3 is CASSRLAGGPRSSYNEQFF. In DNA, the CDR3 is TGTGCCAGCAGCAGACTAGCGGGGGGACCACGAAGCTCCTACAATGAGCAGTTCTTC.